This entry lists 5 T cell receptor beta chains sequenced from one sample in a study of blood T cell repertoires in COVID-19. Data came from immunoSEQ multiplex PCR; TCRdb stores just in-frame clones and leaves some out. The data show roughly 250,000 clones, with 85% to 95% seen just once and over 1.5% held by the top ten. Specimen: PBMCs or T cells enriched from blood (not recorded which). These receptors all come from a woman aged 18-35 years who had recovered from COVID-19.

The gene calls are TRBV3-1 (or the pseudogene TRBV3-2) and TRBJ2-1; 8 nucleotides align to TRBD2. This CDR3 has 17 residues. CDR1 LGHDT and CDR2 YNNKEL come from the germline V gene (reference sequence). V dropped 1 base and J dropped 0; count of bases not matched to a gene: 5. The CDR3 is CASSQVLLAGSYNEQFF. CDR3 coding DNA: TGTGCCAGCAGCCAAGTTTTGCTAGCGGGCTCCTACAATGAGCAGTTCTTC.

This clone has a handful of counts. The chain is built from TRBV7-9 and TRBJ2-2; TRBD1 agrees at 11 bases. Germline CDR1 and CDR2: SEHNR and FQNEAQ (reference sequence). The CDR3 loop spans 17 amino acids. The trim removed 11 bases at V and 6 bases at J, leaving 17 bases unmatched. CDR3 nucleotide sequence: TGTGCCGGTCGGACAGGGGGCAATTTCGGGAGCGCCGGGGAGCTGTTTTTT. Its translation: CAGRTGGNFGSAGELFF. The complete variable domain, with remaining parts taken from reference TRBV7-9 and TRBJ2-2, reads DTGVSQNPRHKITKRGQNVTFRCDPISEHNRLYWYRQTLGQGPEFLTYFQNEAQLEKSRLLSDRFSAERPKGSFSTLEIQRTEQGDSAMYLCAGRTGGNFGSAGELFFGEGSRLTVL.

Only one count was recorded for this clone. This chain joins TRBV5-6 and TRBJ2-1; tentatively, D is TRBD2 (7 bases). CDR1 SGHDT and CDR2 YYEEEE come from the germline V gene. V lost 0 bases to trimming and J lost 5 bases, with 18 bases between them. The CDR3 length is 17 residues. CDR3 nucleotide sequence: TGTGCCAGCAGCTTGGGCTCGGGGGGCCCACCTCACAATGAGCAGTTCTTC. It yields the protein CASSLGSGGPPHNEQFF.

V usage is TRBV28 and J usage is TRBJ1-4; TRBD1 aligns across 7 bases. V lost 5 bases and J lost 7; bases outside the gene matches: 7. The CDR3 extends over 14 amino acids. CDR1 and CDR2 (germline): MDHEN, SYDVKM. CDR3 nucleotides: TGTGCCAGCAGTGTAACAGGGGCTAGTGAAAAACTGTTTTTT. Encoded protein: CASSVTGASEKLFF.

The V and J genes are TRBV5-1 and TRBJ2-5; D is possibly TRBD2 (5 bases). Trimming took off 5 bases at V and 4 bases at J, with 12 bases between the two ends. In germline, CDR1 is SGHRS, CDR2 YFSETQ. The CDR3 is 13 residues long. The CDR3 protein is CASSGSAGETQYF. Here the CDR3 DNA reads TGCGCCAGCAGTGGTAGCGCGGGAGAGACCCAGTACTTC.